The following is a T cell receptor (beta chain) sequence with its context. Its specific antigen is unknown. Per-base qualities were not stored, and no clone one base away is much larger. Taken from cysteine to phenylalanine, the CDR3 has 16 residues. Only CDR3 DNA is held: 48 bases, read in frame from base 1. V is clipped by 2 bases and J by 6 bases, and the sequence between their germline boundaries is 19 bases long. CDR1 and CDR2 were assigned from the germline V gene as MGHDK and SYGVNS. The entry originates in a study of OX40 agonist ivuxolimab in advanced cancers. In the study overall: Ivuxolimab was an agonistic, fully human IgG2 monoclonal antibody directed against OX40 (CD134), a costimulatory receptor. Peripheral TCRbeta sequencing aimed to test whether ivuxolimab altered TCR sequence diversity and caused clonal T-cell expansion. The paper covers the monotherapy dose-escalation part of the phase I ivuxolimab trial, which included N ≈ 50 patients. Patients were allowed to have had prior anti-PD-1, anti-PD-L1 or anti-CTLA-4 therapy, and approximately 40% of the dose-escalation patients had been treated with checkpoint inhibitors. In the dose-escalation cohort, 70% to 85% of patients were male, and the mean age was around 60 years, with a range of about 23 to 85. Of the approximately 54 dose-escalation patients, hepatocellular carcinoma was present in around 19, melanoma in around 15, renal cell carcinoma in 9 and head and neck cancer in 9. Partial responses occurred in three dose-escalation patients, of whom one had hepatocellular carcinoma and two had cutaneous melanoma. Intravenous ivuxolimab was administered to patients every 2 weeks at six dose levels: 0.01, 0.1, 0.3, 1.5, 3 and 10 mg/kg.

To sequence the TCRbeta CDR3 region, genomic DNA was isolated from the sorted cells. The immunoSEQ Assay was used for sequencing of TCRbeta CDR3 regions. Here the immuneACCESS table is served through TCRdb, limited to in-frame sequences with V and J called. Missing clones are a known gap in these copies; in checked studies unresolved V genes cover under half, and the rest lacks a known reason. For this sample there are some 100,000 clones; around 90% appear just once. The ten largest account for around 0.76% of the sample. General conclusions and limits of the study: Low levels of normalized T-cell clonal expansion were also seen in some patients who did not respond. At doses from 0.1 to 3.0 mg/kg, clonal expansion was seen in both CD4+ and CD8+ blood T cells between baseline and week 6. In the 0.1-3.0 mg/kg groups, partial responders were among the patients with the lowest normalized peripheral clonal expansion, particularly in CD8+ T cells. Which antigens the clonally expanded peripheral T cells were specific for was not determined. After ivuxolimab, CD8+ T cells had more expanded clones than CD4+ T cells on average.

The trial excluded patients who had a history of autoimmune disease or were on systemic immunosuppression. In every dose cohort, peripheral blood was drawn for TCR sequencing at baseline, cycle 4 day 1, and cycle 7 day 1. Samples were obtained from an open-label, multicenter, first-in-human phase I dose-escalation trial of ivuxolimab. Adults with locally advanced or metastatic melanoma, renal cell carcinoma, hepatocellular carcinoma or head and neck squamous cell carcinoma were enrolled in the trial. CD4+ and CD8+ T cells were sorted separately from peripheral blood before TCR sequencing. The sample consisted of CD4+ or CD8+ T cells sorted from blood, taken in a trial of the OX40 agonist ivuxolimab. The TCR sequence derives from an adult with an advanced solid tumor such as melanoma, head and neck, liver or kidney cancer. The chain employs TRBV25-1 and TRBJ1-2; matching of 6 bases hints at TRBD1 as the D gene. The CDR3 region: CASSEPDPTGDDGYTF. The sequenced DNA: TGTGCCAGCAGTGAACCCGACCCGACAGGAGACGATGGCTACACCTTC.